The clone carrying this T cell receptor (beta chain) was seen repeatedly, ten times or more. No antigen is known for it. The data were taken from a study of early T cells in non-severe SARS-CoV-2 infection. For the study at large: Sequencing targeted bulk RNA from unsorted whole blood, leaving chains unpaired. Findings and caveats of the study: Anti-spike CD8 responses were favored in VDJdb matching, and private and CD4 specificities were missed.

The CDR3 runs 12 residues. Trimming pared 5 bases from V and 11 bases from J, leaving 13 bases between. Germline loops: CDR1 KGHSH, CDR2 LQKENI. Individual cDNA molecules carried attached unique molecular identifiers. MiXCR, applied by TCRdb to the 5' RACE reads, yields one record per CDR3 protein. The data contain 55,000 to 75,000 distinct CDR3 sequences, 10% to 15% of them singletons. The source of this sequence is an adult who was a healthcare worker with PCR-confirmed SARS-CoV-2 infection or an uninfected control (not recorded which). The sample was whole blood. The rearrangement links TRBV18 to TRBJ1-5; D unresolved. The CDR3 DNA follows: TGTGCCAGCTCAGATGTGGCCGCCGCCCAGCATTTT. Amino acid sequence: CASSDVAAAQHF.